These 31 T cell receptor beta chains share one sample of origin, sequenced in a study of CD8 T cells in ankylosing spondylitis. Study-wide results and limits: In ankylosing spondylitis blood, a motif of 7 to 9 highly homologous TCR beta variants appeared characteristic.

Their antigen targets remain unknown. TCRdb called the 5' RACE reads again in MiXCR, with one record for every CDR3 protein. The sample shows about 540,000 distinct CDR3 sequences, more than 9.5% of them seen only once. Sequenced input: blood, either unsorted or a sorted T cell fraction (not recorded which). Receptors were obtained from a male donor with ankylosing spondylitis.

The V and J genes are TRBV20-1 and TRBJ1-3, with D maybe TRBD1 (5 bases). CDR3 length: 13 residues. CDR1 and CDR2 (germline): DFQATT, SNEGSKA (reference sequence). Trimming shortened V by 6 bases and J by 15 bases, and 24 bases separated the two germline ends. The CDR3 protein is CSARSRDLGLQYF. As DNA, the CDR3 is TGCAGTGCCCGATCGAGGGACCTGGGGCTCCAATATTTT.

The chain couples TRBV7-6 to TRBJ1-1; D remains unclear. CDR1 is SGHVS and CDR2 is FNYEAQ in the germline V gene. CDR3 size: 14 residues. The ends were cut back, 5 bases at V and 1 base at J, with 11 bases in the middle. CDR3 nucleotide sequence: TGTGCCAGCAGCCCCGAGGCATCGAACACTGAAGCTTTCTTT. The encoded protein is CASSPEASNTEAFF.

This clonotype has more than one count but fewer than ten. The J gene is TRBJ2-3, the V gene TRBV7-8, with TRBD2 matching 11 bases. There are 16 residues in the CDR3. Germline-derived CDR1 and CDR2 are SGHVS and FQNEAQ. Germline trimming cut 5 bases from V and 4 bases from J; bases unmatched to any gene: 8. The CDR3 bases are TGTGCCAGCAGCCTCTTTTTTAGCGGGAGGGCAGATACGCAGTATTTT. Translating it yields CASSLFFSGRADTQYF.

This chain joins TRBV28 and TRBJ1-5; 7 bases line up with TRBD1. V shed 6 bases and J 7 bases; nucleotides not matched to a gene: 6. The germline V gene encodes CDR1 MDHEN and CDR2 SYDVKM. The CDR3 consists of 13 residues. In DNA form, the CDR3 reads TGTGCCAGCAGGAGGGACAGAGGGCAGCCCCAGCATTTT. It is translated as CASRRDRGQPQHF.

Many counts were recorded for this clonotype. This sequence joins TRBV5-1 and TRBJ2-1; maybe TRBD2 (5 bases). Germline V gene lookup returns CDR1 SGHRS and CDR2 YFSETQ. The CDR3 runs to 14 residues. V gave up 0 bases and J gave up 8 bases, with 12 bases separating them. Here the CDR3 DNA reads TGCGCCAGCAGCTTGGCCCTCGGGGTAGATGAGCAGTTCTTC. Amino acid sequence: CASSLALGVDEQFF.

This clonotype appeared many times. The gene calls are TRBV30 and TRBJ2-3; D perhaps matches TRBD1 (6 bases). The germline CDR1 and CDR2 sequences are GTSNPN and SVGIG (reference sequence). Trimming took 2 bases from V and 3 from J, leaving 9 bases between them. The CDR3 totals 13 residues. As DNA, the CDR3 is TGTGCCTGGAGTCGACAGGAGACAGATACGCAGTATTTT. This codes for CAWSRQETDTQYF.

DNA of the CDR3: TGTGCCAGCAGCCAAGGCACTAGCGGGTCGTCCTACAATGAGCAGTTCTTC. Its protein product is CASSQGTSGSSYNEQFF. The rearrangement joins TRBV4-2 to TRBJ2-1; 9 bases align to TRBD2. CDR3 length: 17 amino acids. The V and J ends lost 1 base and 1 base, in that order; junction bases with no gene match: 5. Germline V gives CDR1 LGHNA, CDR2 YNFKEQ.

This clonotype was seen more than once but under ten times. No conserved phenylalanine or tryptophan ends this CDR3, so it is likely a read error. Because the CDR3's place on the DNA is in doubt, the DNA is left out and the CDR3 is given as listed by TCRdb. The chain couples TRBV5-1 to TRBJ2-5. From its first to its last residue, the CDR3 has 11 amino acids. The germline CDR1 and CDR2 sequences are SGHRS and YFSETQ. The CDR3 protein is CASSLSTSIGV.

This clonotype has at least ten counts. This chain connects TRBV11-1 to TRBJ2-3; 9 nucleotides line up with TRBD1. This CDR3 comprises 19 residues. CDR1 and CDR2 from the germline V gene are SGHAT and FQDESV (reference sequence). V was clipped by 5 bases and J by 2 bases; unmatched bases: 17. The CDR3 region has the DNA TGTGCCAGCAGCAACTACTACCCCCGGGACAGGGAGTACACAGATACGCAGTATTTT. Translation gives CASSNYYPRDREYTDTQYF.

The chain joins TRBV2 to TRBJ1-5, with TRBD1 matching 7 bases. This CDR3 comprises 15 residues. Germline assignment: CDR1 SNHLY and CDR2 FYNNEI. Trimming removed 4 bases from V and 5 bases from J; junction bases left unmatched: 8. In DNA, the CDR3 is TGTGCCAGCAGTGTTAACGAGGGGGCTTATCAGCCCCAGCATTTT. Its translation: CASSVNEGAYQPQHF.

The chain combines TRBV7-9 with TRBJ2-3; D remains ambiguous. V was pared by 6 bases and J by 6 bases, with 13 bases between. Germline V CDR1 and CDR2: SEHNR, FQNEAQ (reference sequence). There are 13 residues in the CDR3. The CDR3 DNA sequence: TGTGCCAGCAGACCATCGGCGGCGGATACGCAGTATTTT. Encoded protein: CASRPSAADTQYF.

There are many counts of this clonotype. The germline gene is not matched at one end of the junction; a read error may be the cause. The genes are TRBV5-1 and TRBJ2-1; D is possibly TRBD1 (6 bases). This CDR3 region has 14 residues. Germline CDR1 reads SGHRS; CDR2 reads YFSETQ. CDR3: CASSLGDNYNEQFF. In DNA, the CDR3 is TGTGCCAGCAGCCTGGGGGACAACTACAATGAGCAGTTCTTC. Using reference TRBV5-1 and TRBJ2-1 for the parts outside the CDR3, the full variable domain is KAGVTQTPRYLIKTRGQQVTLSCSPISGHRSVSWYQQTPGQGLQFLFEYFSETQRNKGNFPGRFSGRQFSNSRSEMNVSTLELGDSALYLCASSLGDNYNEQFFGPGTRLTVL.

This chain links TRBV14 with TRBJ2-5; D gene unclear. The germline V gene encodes CDR1 SGHDN and CDR2 FVKESK. CDR3 size: 15 residues. V lost 1 base, J lost 5 bases, and 14 bases lay in between. The CDR3 sequence: CASSQVRLGPETQYF. The CDR3 coding sequence is TGTGCCAGCAGCCAAGTTCGATTGGGTCCCGAGACCCAGTACTTC.

This clonotype was detected a few times. The chain links TRBV12-3 or TRBV12-4 to TRBJ1-6; TRBD1 agrees at 11 bases. J lost 7 bases, V lost 4 bases, and 18 bases had no gene match. This CDR3 has 20 amino acids. CDR3 sequence (DNA): TGTGCCAGCAGTTCACGGAGGGTTTTGGGACAGGGGGATAAAAATTCACCCCTCCACTTT. Translated, it gives CASSSRRVLGQGDKNSPLHF.

The chain couples TRBV7-6 to TRBJ2-1, with D possibly being TRBD2 (6 bases). The germline V and J ends were trimmed by 3 bases and 10 bases, with 13 bases remaining between them. The CDR3 spans 13 residues. Germline values: CDR1 SGHVS, CDR2 FNYEAQ. The CDR3 loop reads CASSFRLEEEQFF. The CDR3, as DNA: TGTGCCAGCAGCTTCCGACTAGAGGAGGAGCAGTTCTTC.

This clonotype has only a few counts. The chain uses TRBV20-1 and TRBJ2-1; the D gene is possibly TRBD2 (5 bases). V lost 2 bases to trimming and J lost 6 bases, with 11 bases between them. The CDR3 sequence is 13 residues long. Germline CDR1 is DFQATT and CDR2 is SNEGSKA (reference sequence). CDR3 protein: CSARSPGVNEQFF. In nucleotides, the CDR3 is TGCAGTGCTAGATCCCCCGGGGTCAATGAGCAGTTCTTC.

Only a few counts were recorded for this clonotype. The chain couples TRBV6-4 to TRBJ1-2; D remains unclear. CDR3 length: 15 amino acids. CDR1 MRHNA and CDR2 SNTAGT come from the germline V gene. The ends were cut back, 3 bases at V and 2 bases at J, with 13 bases in the middle. The CDR3 sequence: CASSEVGFSNYGYTF. The CDR3 DNA is TGTGCCAGCAGTGAGGTCGGGTTTTCCAACTATGGCTACACCTTC.

This clonotype showed up just a few times. V is TRBV12-3 or TRBV12-4 and J is TRBJ2-1; the D gene is possibly TRBD2 (5 bases). This CDR3 has 15 amino acids. The V end lost 2 bases, the J end lost 2 bases, and 10 bases lay between the germline ends. The CDR3 sequence is CASSLNEGAYNEQFF. The CDR3 coding sequence is TGTGCCAGCAGTTTAAATGAGGGCGCCTACAATGAGCAGTTCTTC.

This clonotype has ten or more counts. This chain connects TRBV12-3 or TRBV12-4 to TRBJ2-1; 11 positions agree with TRBD2. The V gene end was trimmed by 4 bases and the J gene end by 5 bases; junction bases not matched to a gene: 4. This CDR3 spans 15 amino acids. CDR3 nucleotide sequence: TGTGCCAGCAGTTCTAGCGGGGGGTTTGACAATGAGCAGTTCTTC. Its protein product is CASSSSGGFDNEQFF.

The CDR3 nucleotides are TGTGCCATCAGTGAGTTTCAGGGCTACGAGCAGTACGTC. Its translation: CAISEFQGYEQYV. This chain uses TRBV10-3 with TRBJ2-7, with D possibly matching TRBD1 (5 bases). Germline V CDR1 and CDR2: ENHRY, SYGVKD. Trimming pared 1 base from V and 3 bases from J, leaving 7 bases between. The CDR3 spans 13 residues.

This clonotype was observed a few times. The V call is TRBV12-3 or TRBV12-4, the J call TRBJ1-2, with D possibly being TRBD1 (5 bases). This CDR3 comprises 14 residues. V lost 7 bases and J 2 bases, leaving 14 bases between the germline ends. The CDR3 loop reads CASTGDRVNYGYTF. The CDR3 DNA is TGTGCCAGCACTGGAGACAGAGTCAACTATGGCTACACCTTC.

The chain is built from TRBV19 and TRBJ1-5; D might be TRBD1 (5 bases). The CDR3 spans 15 residues. Germline CDR1 is LNHDA and CDR2 is SQIVND (reference sequence). V was trimmed by 4 bases and J by 0 bases, leaving 10 bases between them. The chain's CDR3 is CASSTGTDSNQPQHF. The CDR3 region has the DNA TGTGCCAGTAGTACCGGGACGGATAGCAATCAGCCCCAGCATTTT.

The rearrangement uses TRBV4-1 and TRBJ2-1; D is unresolved. The germline gives CDR1 MGHRA, CDR2 YSYEKL. V lost 1 base to trimming and J lost 7 bases, with 11 bases between them. CDR3 length: 14 residues. The CDR3 reads CASSQGSRRNEQFF. The CDR3 nucleotides read TGCGCCAGCAGCCAAGGTTCCAGGAGAAATGAGCAGTTCTTC.

This chain uses TRBV7-8 with TRBJ1-1, with D perhaps matching TRBD1 (5 bases). This CDR3 has 16 amino acids. The ends were cut back, 0 bases at V and 3 bases at J, with 14 bases in the middle. CDR1 is SGHVS and CDR2 is FQNEAQ in the germline V gene. CDR3: CASSLARGNTYTEAFF. DNA for the CDR3: TGTGCCAGCAGCTTAGCGCGGGGGAATACCTACACTGAAGCTTTCTTT.

This clonotype was observed a handful of times. The CDR3 protein is CASVTSGNNEQFF. DNA of the CDR3: TGTGCCAGTGTCACTAGCGGGAACAATGAGCAGTTCTTC. The chain couples TRBV19 to TRBJ2-1; 10 bases agree with TRBD2. After removal of 8 bases from V and 5 bases from J, the junction contained 3 bases not matched to a gene. The CDR3 totals 13 residues. Germline V CDR1 and CDR2: LNHDA, SQIVND (reference sequence).

The chain joins TRBV12-5 to TRBJ2-2; the match to TRBD2 covers 9 bases. J was trimmed by 0 bases and V by 0 bases; bases with no gene match: 5. The CDR3 runs to 18 residues. Germline values: CDR1 LGHNT, CDR2 FRNRAP. The CDR3 DNA reads as TGTGCTAGTGGTTTGGTACGGCTAGCGGGATCGAACACCGGGGAGCTGTTTTTT. Its protein is CASGLVRLAGSNTGELFF. The full variable domain, with the rest looked up from reference TRBV12-5 and TRBJ2-2, is DARVTQTPRHKVTEMGQEVTMRCQPILGHNTVFWYRQTMMQGLELLAYFRNRAPLDDSGMPKDRFSAEMPDATLATLKIQPSEPRDSAVYFCASGLVRLAGSNTGELFFGEGSRLTVL.

This chain uses TRBV11-2 with TRBJ2-3; maybe TRBD2 (7 bases). CDR3 length: 16 residues. Germline CDR1 is SGHAT and CDR2 is FQNNGV. Trimming pared 1 base from V and 1 base from J, leaving 12 bases between. CDR3 protein: CASSLGGGHGTDTQYF. The CDR3 nucleotides are TGTGCCAGCAGCTTAGGGGGGGGGCACGGCACAGATACGCAGTATTTT.

This chain uses TRBV20-1 with TRBJ2-5, with 10 nucleotides matching TRBD1. V lost 5 bases to trimming and J lost 9 bases; unmatched junction nucleotides: 12. The germline CDR1 and CDR2 sequences are DFQATT and SNEGSKA (reference sequence). The CDR3 covers 14 residues. The CDR3 sequence: CSAPWDRGQRAQYF. DNA for the CDR3: TGCAGTGCTCCTTGGGACAGGGGCCAAAGGGCCCAGTACTTC.

The genes are TRBV19 and TRBJ1-1; the D is unclear. This CDR3 comprises 14 residues. The V gene's germline CDR1 is LNHDA and CDR2 SQIVND (reference sequence). Trimming removed 5 bases at V and 1 base at J, with 11 bases between. The CDR3 DNA follows: TGTGCCAGTAGTCCCCATAGACCGAACACTGAAGCTTTCTTT. Protein: CASSPHRPNTEAFF. The full variable domain, in which reference TRBV19 and TRBJ1-1 provide the parts outside the CDR3, is DGGITQSPKYLFRKEGQNVTLSCEQNLNHDAMYWYRQDPGQGLRLIYYSQIVNDFQKGDIAEGYSVSREKKESFPLTVTSAQKNPTAFYLCASSPHRPNTEAFFGQGTRLTVV.

This clonotype appeared many times. This rearrangement joins TRBV5-1 to TRBJ2-2, with a possible D match to TRBD2 (6 bases). The CDR3 loop spans 15 amino acids. Trimming removed 0 bases from V and 6 bases from J, with 12 bases in between. Germline V lookup: CDR1 SGHRS, CDR2 YFSETQ. The CDR3 loop reads CASSLGTGAAGELFF. The CDR3 DNA is TGCGCCAGCAGCTTGGGAACGGGAGCGGCCGGGGAGCTGTTTTTT.

In its sample, this clonotype was seen a few times. The gene calls are TRBV30 and TRBJ1-5; possibly TRBD1 for D (5 bases). This CDR3 is 14 amino acids long. The germline V gene has CDR1 GTSNPN and CDR2 SVGIG (reference sequence). Deletions cut 3 bases from V and 4 bases from J, with 13 bases between. Here the CDR3 DNA reads TGTGCCTGGAGCTGGCAGGGATGGAATCAGCCCCAGCATTTT. Encoded protein: CAWSWQGWNQPQHF.